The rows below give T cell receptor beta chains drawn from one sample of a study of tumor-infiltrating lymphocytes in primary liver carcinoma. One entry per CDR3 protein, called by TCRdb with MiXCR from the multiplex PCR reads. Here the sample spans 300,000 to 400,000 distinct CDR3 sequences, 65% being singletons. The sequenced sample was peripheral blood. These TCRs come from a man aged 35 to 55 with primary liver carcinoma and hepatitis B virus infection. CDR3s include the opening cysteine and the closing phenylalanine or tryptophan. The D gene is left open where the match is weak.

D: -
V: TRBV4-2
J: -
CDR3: CASSQGGGQGGNQSQYF

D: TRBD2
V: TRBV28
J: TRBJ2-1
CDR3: CASRPGTSGYHEQFF

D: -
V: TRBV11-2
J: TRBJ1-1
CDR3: CASRWDTEALF

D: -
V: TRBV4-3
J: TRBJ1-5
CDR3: CASNQDMGNNHPQHF

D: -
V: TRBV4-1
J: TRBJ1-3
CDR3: CAGSQAGAGNTIYF

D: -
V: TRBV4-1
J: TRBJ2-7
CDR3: CANSQDTGLYYEQYF

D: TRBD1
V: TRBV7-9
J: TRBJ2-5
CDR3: CASSLTPGQQETQYF

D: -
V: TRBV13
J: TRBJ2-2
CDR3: CASSTTLPTGELFF

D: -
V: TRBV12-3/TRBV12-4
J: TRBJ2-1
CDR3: CAISPRGVTYTYNEQFF

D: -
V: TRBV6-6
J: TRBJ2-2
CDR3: CANTTGGVNTGELFF

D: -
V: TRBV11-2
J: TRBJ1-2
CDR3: CASNLGGDYGYAF

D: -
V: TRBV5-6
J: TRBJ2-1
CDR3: CASSLPAGGEQFF

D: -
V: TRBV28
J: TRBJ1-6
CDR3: CASSLGFRKPRHF

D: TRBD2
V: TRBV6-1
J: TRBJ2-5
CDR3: CASGREWETQYF

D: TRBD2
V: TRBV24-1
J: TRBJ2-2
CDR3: CATKAAGAATGEMFF

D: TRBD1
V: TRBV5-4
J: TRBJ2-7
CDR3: CASSLMGQARWGQYF

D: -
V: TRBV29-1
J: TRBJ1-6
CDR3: CSAKLGYRDSPLNF

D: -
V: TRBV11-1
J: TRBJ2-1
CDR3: CASSSPSTSGSRYEQLF

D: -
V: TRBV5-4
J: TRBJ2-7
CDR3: CANSRGTDYEQYF

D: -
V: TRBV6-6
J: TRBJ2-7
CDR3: CASSLPQVPSYEQYF

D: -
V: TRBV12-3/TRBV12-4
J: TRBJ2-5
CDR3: CASSFRGPTTTQYF

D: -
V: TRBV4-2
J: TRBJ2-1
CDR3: CANGQDWGDEQFF

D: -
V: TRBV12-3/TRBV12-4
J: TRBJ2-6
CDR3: CASSPTRSTVSSGANVLTF

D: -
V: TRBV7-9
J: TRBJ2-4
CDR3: CASSRGAGHGNIQYF

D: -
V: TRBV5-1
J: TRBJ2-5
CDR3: CASSLAGLGETQYF

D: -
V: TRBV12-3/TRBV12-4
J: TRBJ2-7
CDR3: CASKVLAGEQYF

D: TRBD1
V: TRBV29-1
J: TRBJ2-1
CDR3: CSVEVGEGQGYSGWNEQFF

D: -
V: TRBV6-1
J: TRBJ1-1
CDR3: CACTRTPGSTEAFF

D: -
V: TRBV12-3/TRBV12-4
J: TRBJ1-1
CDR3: CASSARGLRAEAFF

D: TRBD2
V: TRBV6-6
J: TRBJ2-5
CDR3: CASGTSGKETQYF

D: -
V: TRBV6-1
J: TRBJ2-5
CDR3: CASSVRSAETQYF

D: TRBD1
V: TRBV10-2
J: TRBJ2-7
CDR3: CASRLNGQGPVKQYF

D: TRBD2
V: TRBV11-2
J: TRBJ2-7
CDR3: CVSSGAERYEQYF

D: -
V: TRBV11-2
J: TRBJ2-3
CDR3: CACSSGTSTDTQYF

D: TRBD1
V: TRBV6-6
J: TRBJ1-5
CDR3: CASSYGGGSSNQPQHF

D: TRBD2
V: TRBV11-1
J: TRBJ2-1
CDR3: CTSSSIGLAGEEQFF